This T cell receptor (beta chain) was obtained from a study of T cells in Graves' hyperthyroidism and ophthalmopathy. About this clonotype itself: The antigen is undetermined.

Under 3 months was the duration of disease in ophthalmopathy patients, who also had a Clinical Activity Score of at least 3 and a NOSPECS grade of at least 4. Uncontrolled infection, other autoimmune disease, pregnancy or lactation barred patients from enrollment. Diagnoses rested on clinical symptoms, serum thyroxine and TRAb, thyroid ultrasound and orbital computed tomography. What was amplified from RNA transcripts were TCR beta CDR3 regions. The HTBI primer set served for first-round RT-PCR of the TCR CDR3. TCRdb analysed the multiplex PCR reads with MiXCR anew, one entry per CDR3 protein. The table records about 500,000 distinct CDR3 sequences, 15% to 20% of them present only once. Study outcomes and limitations: Most expanded thyroid clonotypes above 0.001 also appeared in blood.

The sequence came from a woman aged 25 to 39 with Graves' ophthalmopathy. Sequencing used blood.

The CDR3 nucleotides are TGTGCCACCAGCAGAGATCTCGGGCAGGGCTACGAGCAGTACTTC. It codes for CATSRDLGQGYEQYF. This chain uses TRBV15 with TRBJ2-7; TRBD1 might be the D (5 bases). The CDR3 runs 15 residues. V was shortened by 0 bases and J by 3 bases, with 12 bases between the two germline ends. Germline lookup yields CDR1 LNHNV and CDR2 YYDKDF (reference sequence).